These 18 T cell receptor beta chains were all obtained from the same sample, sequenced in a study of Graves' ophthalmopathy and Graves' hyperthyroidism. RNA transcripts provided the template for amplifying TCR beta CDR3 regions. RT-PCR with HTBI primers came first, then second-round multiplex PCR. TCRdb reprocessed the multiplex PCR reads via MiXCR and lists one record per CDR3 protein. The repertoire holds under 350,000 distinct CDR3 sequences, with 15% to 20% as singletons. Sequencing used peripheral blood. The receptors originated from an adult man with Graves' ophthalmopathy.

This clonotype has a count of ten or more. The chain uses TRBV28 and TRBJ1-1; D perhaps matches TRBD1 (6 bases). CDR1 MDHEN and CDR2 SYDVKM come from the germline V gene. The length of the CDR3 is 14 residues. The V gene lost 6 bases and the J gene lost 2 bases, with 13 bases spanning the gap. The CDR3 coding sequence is TGTGCCAGCAGACTGACAGGTTTTAACACTGAAGCTTTCTTT. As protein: CASRLTGFNTEAFF.

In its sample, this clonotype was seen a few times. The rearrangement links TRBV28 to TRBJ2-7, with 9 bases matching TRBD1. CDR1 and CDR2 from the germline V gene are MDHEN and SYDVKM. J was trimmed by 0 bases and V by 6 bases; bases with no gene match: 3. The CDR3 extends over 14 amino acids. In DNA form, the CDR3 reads TGTGCCAGCAGAGGACAGGGGTACTCCTACGAGCAGTACTTC. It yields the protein CASRGQGYSYEQYF.

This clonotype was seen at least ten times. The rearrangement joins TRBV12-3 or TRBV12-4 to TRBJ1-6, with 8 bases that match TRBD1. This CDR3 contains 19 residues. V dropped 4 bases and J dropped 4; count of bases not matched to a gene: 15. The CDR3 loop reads CASSSGQGAARQYNSPLHF. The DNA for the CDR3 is TGTGCCAGCAGTTCCGGTCAGGGGGCCGCCCGTCAATATAATTCACCCCTCCACTTT.

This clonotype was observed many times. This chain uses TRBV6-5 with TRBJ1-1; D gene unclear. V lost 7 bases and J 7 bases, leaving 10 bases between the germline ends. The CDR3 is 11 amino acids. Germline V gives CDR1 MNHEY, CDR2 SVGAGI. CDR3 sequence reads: CASIRLREAFF. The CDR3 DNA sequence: TGTGCCAGCATTAGACTGCGTGAAGCTTTCTTT.

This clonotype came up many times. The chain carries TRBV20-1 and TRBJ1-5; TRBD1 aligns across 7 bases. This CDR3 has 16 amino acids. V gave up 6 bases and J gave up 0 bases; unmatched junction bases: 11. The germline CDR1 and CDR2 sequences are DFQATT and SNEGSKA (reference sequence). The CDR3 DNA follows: TGCAGTGCGAGGACAGGCAGTACTAATAGCAATCAGCCCCAGCATTTT. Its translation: CSARTGSTNSNQPQHF.

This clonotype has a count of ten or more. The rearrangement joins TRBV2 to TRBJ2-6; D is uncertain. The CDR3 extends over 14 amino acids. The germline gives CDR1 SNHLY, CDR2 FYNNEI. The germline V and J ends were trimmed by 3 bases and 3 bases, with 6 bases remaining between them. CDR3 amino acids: CASSDISGANVLTF. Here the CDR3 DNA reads TGTGCCAGCAGTGATATAAGTGGGGCCAACGTCCTGACTTTC.

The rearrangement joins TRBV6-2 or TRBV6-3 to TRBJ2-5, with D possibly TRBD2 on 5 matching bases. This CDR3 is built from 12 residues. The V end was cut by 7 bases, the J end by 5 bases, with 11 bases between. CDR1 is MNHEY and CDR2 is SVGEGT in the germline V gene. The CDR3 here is CASTQRVETQYF. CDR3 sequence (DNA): TGTGCCAGCACGCAGAGGGTTGAGACCCAGTACTTC.

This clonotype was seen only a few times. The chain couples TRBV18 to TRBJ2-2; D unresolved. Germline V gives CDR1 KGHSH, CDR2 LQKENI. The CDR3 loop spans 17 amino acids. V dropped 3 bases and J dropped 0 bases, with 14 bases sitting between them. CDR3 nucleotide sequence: TGTGCCAGCTCACCGGCCCTTGTCGAGTCGAACACCGGGGAGCTGTTTTTT. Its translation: CASSPALVESNTGELFF.

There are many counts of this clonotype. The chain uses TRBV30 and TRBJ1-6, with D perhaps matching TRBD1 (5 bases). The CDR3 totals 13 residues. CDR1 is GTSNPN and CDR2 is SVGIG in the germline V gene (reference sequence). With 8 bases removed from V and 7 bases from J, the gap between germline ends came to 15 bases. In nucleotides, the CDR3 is TGTGCCCAAACAGGACAACGGAATTCACCCCTCCACTTT. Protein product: CAQTGQRNSPLHF.

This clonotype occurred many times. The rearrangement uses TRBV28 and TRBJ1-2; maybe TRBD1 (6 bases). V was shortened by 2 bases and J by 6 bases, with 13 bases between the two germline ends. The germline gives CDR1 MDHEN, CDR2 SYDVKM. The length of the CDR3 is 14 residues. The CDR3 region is CASSLRGRGDGYTF. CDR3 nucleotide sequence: TGTGCCAGCAGTTTACGGGGGCGCGGTGATGGCTACACCTTC.

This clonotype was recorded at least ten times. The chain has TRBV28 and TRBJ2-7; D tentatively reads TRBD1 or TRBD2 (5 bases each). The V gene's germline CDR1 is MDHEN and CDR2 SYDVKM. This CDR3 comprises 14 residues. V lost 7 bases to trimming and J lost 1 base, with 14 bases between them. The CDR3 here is CASMSPGGSYEQYF. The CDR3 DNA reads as TGTGCCAGCATGTCACCTGGGGGATCCTACGAGCAGTACTTC.

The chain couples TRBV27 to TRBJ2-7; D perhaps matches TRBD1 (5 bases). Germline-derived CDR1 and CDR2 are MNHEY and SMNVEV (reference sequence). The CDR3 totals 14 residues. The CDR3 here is CGMFRVARVYEQYF. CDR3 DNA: TGTGGGATGTTCAGGGTGGCTAGAGTGTACGAGCAGTACTTC.

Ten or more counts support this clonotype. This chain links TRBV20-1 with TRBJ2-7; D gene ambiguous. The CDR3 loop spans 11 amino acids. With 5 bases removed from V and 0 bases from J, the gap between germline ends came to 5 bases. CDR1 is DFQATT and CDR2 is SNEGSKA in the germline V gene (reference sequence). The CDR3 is CSALFSYEQYF. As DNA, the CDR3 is TGCAGTGCTTTATTCTCCTACGAGCAGTACTTC.

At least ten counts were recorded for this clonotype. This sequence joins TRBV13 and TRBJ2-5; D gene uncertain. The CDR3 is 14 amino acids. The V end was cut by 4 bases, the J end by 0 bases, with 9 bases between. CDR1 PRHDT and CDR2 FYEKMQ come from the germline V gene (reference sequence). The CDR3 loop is CASSSRSDQETQYF. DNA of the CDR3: TGTGCCAGCAGCTCCCGCAGCGACCAAGAGACCCAGTACTTC. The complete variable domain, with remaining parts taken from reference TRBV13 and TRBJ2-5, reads AAGVIQSPRHLIKEKRETATLKCYPIPRHDTVYWYQQGPGQDPQFLISFYEKMQSDKGSIPDRFSAQQFSDYHSELNMSSLELGDSALYFCASSSRSDQETQYFGPGTRLLVL.

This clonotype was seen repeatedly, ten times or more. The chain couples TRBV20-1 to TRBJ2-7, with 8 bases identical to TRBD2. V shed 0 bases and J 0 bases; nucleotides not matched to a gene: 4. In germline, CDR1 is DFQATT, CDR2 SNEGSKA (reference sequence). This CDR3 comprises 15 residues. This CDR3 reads CSARDYLAGSYEQYF. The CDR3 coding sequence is TGCAGTGCTAGAGATTACCTAGCGGGCTCCTACGAGCAGTACTTC.

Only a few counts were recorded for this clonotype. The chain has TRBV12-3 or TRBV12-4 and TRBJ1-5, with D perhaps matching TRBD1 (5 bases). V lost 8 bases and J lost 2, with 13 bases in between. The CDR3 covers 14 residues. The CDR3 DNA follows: TGTGCCAGCGCAATGGGGCCGGGCAATCAGCCCCAGCATTTT. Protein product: CASAMGPGNQPQHF.

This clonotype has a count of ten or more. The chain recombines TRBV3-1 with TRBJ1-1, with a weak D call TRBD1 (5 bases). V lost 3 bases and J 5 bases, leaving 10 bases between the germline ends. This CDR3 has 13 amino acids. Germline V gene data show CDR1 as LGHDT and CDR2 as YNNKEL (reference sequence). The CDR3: CASSQTEGTEAFF. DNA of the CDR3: TGTGCCAGCAGCCAGACAGAGGGGACTGAAGCTTTCTTT.

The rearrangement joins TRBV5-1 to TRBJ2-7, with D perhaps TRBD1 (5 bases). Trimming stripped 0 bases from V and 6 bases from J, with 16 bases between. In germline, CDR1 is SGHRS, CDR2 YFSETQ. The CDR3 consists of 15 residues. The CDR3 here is CASSLGGDSTSEQYF. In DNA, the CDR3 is TGCGCCAGCAGCTTGGGTGGTGACAGTACAAGCGAGCAGTACTTC.